The 9 T cell receptor beta chains given below trace back to one sample, sequenced in a study of control samples from healthy donors and cancer patients. The method was immunoSEQ multiplex PCR; TCRdb's version includes in-frame clones alone and lacks a portion of them. The sample yields 190,000 or so clones, roughly 93% seen once. Sequenced material: blood. These receptors originate from a man aged 18 to 35 in good health.

The chain combines TRBV9 with TRBJ2-5; 8 bases agree with TRBD2. The CDR3 is 15 amino acids. Trimming removed 0 bases from V and 5 bases from J; junction bases left unmatched: 6. CDR1 and CDR2 from the germline V gene are SGDLS and YYNGEE. This CDR3 is CASSVERGGPETQYF. The CDR3 DNA reads TGTGCCAGCAGCGTAGAACGGGGGGGGCCGGAGACCCAGTACTTC.

This clone showed up just once. This rearrangement joins TRBV2 to TRBJ2-1, with D possibly TRBD2 on 6 matching bases. The CDR3 has 12 residues. Deletions cut 9 bases from V and 8 bases from J, with 14 bases between. CDR1 SNHLY and CDR2 FYNNEI come from the germline V gene. CDR3 region: CASPGSHHEQFF. The CDR3 DNA reads as TGTGCCAGTCCCGGGAGCCACCATGAGCAGTTCTTC.

The chain couples TRBV18 to TRBJ1-6, with D possibly TRBD1 on 5 matching bases. Germline V gene data show CDR1 as KGHSH and CDR2 as LQKENI. Trimming took 9 bases from V and 7 from J, leaving 19 bases between them. The CDR3 has 15 amino acids. CDR3 bases: TGTGCCAGTACCCATTCCGGGACGGAGAATTCACCCCTCCACTTT. Amino acids: CASTHSGTENSPLHF.

The V and J genes are TRBV4-1 and TRBJ1-6; TRBD1 matches 9 bases. Unmatched junction bases numbered 4, after V lost 4 bases and J lost 6 bases. The CDR3 sequence is 15 residues long. Germline lookup yields CDR1 MGHRA and CDR2 YSYEKL. The chain's CDR3 is CASSRAGQGNSPLHF. The DNA of the CDR3 is TGCGCCAGCAGCCGGGCGGGACAGGGTAATTCACCCCTCCACTTT.

The chain joins TRBV5-1 to TRBJ1-4, with 7 positions matching TRBD1. The ends lost 5 bases at V and 0 bases at J; junction bases unmatched: 7. Germline CDR1 reads SGHRS; CDR2 reads YFSETQ. The CDR3 is made up of 16 amino acids. CDR3 nucleotides: TGCGCCAGCAGAGGGACAGATTCTTCAACTAATGAAAAACTGTTTTTT. This encodes CASRGTDSSTNEKLFF. Looking up the rest from reference TRBV5-1 and TRBJ1-4 gives the full variable domain: KAGVTQTPRYLIKTRGQQVTLSCSPISGHRSVSWYQQTPGQGLQFLFEYFSETQRNKGNFPGRFSGRQFSNSRSEMNVSTLELGDSALYLCASRGTDSSTNEKLFFGSGTQLSVL.

Only one count was recorded for this clone. Written as DNA, the CDR3 is TGTGCCAGCAGTTCTCGCCCCAATTACGAGCAGTACTTC. The encoded protein is CASSSRPNYEQYF. The chain uses TRBV27 and TRBJ2-7; the D is unclear. This CDR3 contains 13 residues. V lost 4 bases and J lost 4, with 11 bases in between. Germline V CDR1 and CDR2: MNHEY, SMNVEV (reference sequence).

This chain joins TRBV5-6 and TRBJ1-2; no clear D gene. Between the trimmed V and J ends, which lost 6 bases and 7 bases, there was a span of 10 bases. Looked up from germline, CDR1 is SGHDT and CDR2 is YYEEEE. This CDR3 has 11 residues. In nucleotides, the CDR3 is TGTGCCAGCACAATTGGAGTTGGCTACACCTTC. Translation: CASTIGVGYTF.

This sequence joins TRBV9 and TRBJ2-2; TRBD2 matches at 11 bases. The CDR3 loop spans 16 amino acids. The V and J ends lost 3 bases and 10 bases, in that order; junction bases with no gene match: 11. The germline V gene has CDR1 SGDLS and CDR2 YYNGEE. The CDR3 DNA reads TGTGCCAGCAGCGCAGTAGCGGGGGGGCTAATGGAGGAGCTGTTTTTT. Translation: CASSAVAGGLMEELFF.

As for this clone: This CDR3 is also generated by other DNA sequences in the sample. The chain links TRBV5-1 to TRBJ1-3; no clear D. The germline gives CDR1 SGHRS, CDR2 YFSETQ. V was trimmed by 0 bases and J by 2 bases, leaving 3 bases between them. This CDR3 is 13 amino acids long. CDR3 in DNA: TGCGCCAGCAGCTTGGGGCCTGGAAACACCATATATTTT. Protein: CASSLGPGNTIYF.